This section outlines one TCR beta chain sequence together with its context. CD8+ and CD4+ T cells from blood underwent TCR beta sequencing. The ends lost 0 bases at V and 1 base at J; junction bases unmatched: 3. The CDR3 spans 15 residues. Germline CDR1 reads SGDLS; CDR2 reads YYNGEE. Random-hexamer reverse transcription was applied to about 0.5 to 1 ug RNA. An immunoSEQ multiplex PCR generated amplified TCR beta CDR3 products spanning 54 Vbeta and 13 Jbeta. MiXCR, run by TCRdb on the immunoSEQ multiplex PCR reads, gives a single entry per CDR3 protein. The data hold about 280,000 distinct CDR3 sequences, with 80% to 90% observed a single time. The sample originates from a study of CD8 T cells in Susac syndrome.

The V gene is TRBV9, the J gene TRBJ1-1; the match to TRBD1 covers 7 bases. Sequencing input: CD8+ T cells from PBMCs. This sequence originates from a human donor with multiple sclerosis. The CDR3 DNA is TGTGCCAGCAGCGTAGGAGGACAGGCGAACACTGAAGCTTTCTTT. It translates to CASSVGGQANTEAFF.